Listed below are T cell receptor beta chains from one sample, sequenced in a study of blood T cell repertoires in COVID-19. Assay: immunoSEQ multiplex PCR; the TCRdb copy retains only in-frame clones and omits some. The sample records roughly 94,000 clones, roughly 84% being singletons. The sequencing sample was made of peripheral blood. These receptors all come from a man in his 60s with acute or convalescent COVID-19. CDR3s include the opening cysteine and the closing phenylalanine or tryptophan. Each record gives: V gene, J gene, clone size, D gene, CDR3 protein, CDR3 DNA. The D gene is left open where the match is weak. Clone sizes are given selectively: once, few, many, or a class where the clone is expanded.

TRBV4-1	TRBJ1-5	once	.	CASSHVNQPQHF	TGCGCCAGCAGCCACGTTAATCAGCCCCAGCATTTT
TRBV4-1	TRBJ1-6	.	TRBD1	CASSQTLTGPNSPLHF	TGCGCCAGCAGCCAAACTCTGACAGGGCCTAATTCACCCCTCCACTTT
TRBV7-2	TRBJ1-5	.	TRBD1	CASSLDREEPQHF	TGTGCCAGCAGCCTCGACAGGGAGGAGCCCCAGCATTTT
TRBV15	TRBJ1-1	.	.	CATSRDRGGRRAEAFF	TGTGCCACCAGCAGAGATCGGGGGGGGCGGAGGGCTGAAGCTTTCTTT
TRBV5-5	TRBJ1-5	.	.	CASSLGRVNSNQPQHF	TGTGCCAGCAGCTTGGGCAGGGTCAATAGCAATCAGCCCCAGCATTTT
TRBV29-1	TRBJ2-7	.	.	CSVESGQLSYEQYF	TGCAGCGTTGAGAGCGGACAGCTTTCTTACGAGCAGTACTTC
TRBV7-9	TRBJ2-7	.	TRBD1	CASSTPPKPGTGSYEQYF	TGTGCCAGCAGCACCCCCCCAAAACCCGGGACAGGGTCCTACGAGCAGTACTTC
TRBV7-2	TRBJ2-7	.	.	CASSLGTGAEQYF	TGTGCCAGCAGCTTGGGCACCGGCGCCGAGCAGTACTTC
TRBV5-1	TRBJ2-1	.	TRBD1	CASSSTMTGGLYNEQFF	TGCGCCAGCAGCTCTACAATGACAGGGGGGCTGTACAATGAGCAGTTCTTC
TRBV7-2	TRBJ2-5	.	TRBD2	CASSLALAGSQETQYF	TGTGCCAGCAGCTTAGCACTAGCGGGGAGCCAAGAGACCCAGTACTTC
TRBV5-1	TRBJ2-5	.	TRBD2	CASSLSSGYRQETQYF	TGCGCCAGCAGCTTGTCTAGCGGCTATCGACAAGAGACCCAGTACTTC
TRBV5-6	TRBJ1-2	.	TRBD1	CASSRPRQGANYGYTF	TGTGCCAGCAGCCGACCCAGACAGGGAGCTAACTATGGCTACACCTTC
TRBV20-1	TRBJ2-5	.	.	CSATPGETQYF	TGCAGTGCTACCCCCGGGGAGACCCAGTACTTC
TRBV20-1	TRBJ1-2	few	.	CSPREGHTF	TGCAGCCCCCGGGAGGGACACACCTTC
TRBV6-6	TRBJ1-1	.	TRBD1	CASSSRDRGMNTEAFF	TGTGCCAGCAGTTCACGGGACAGGGGTATGAACACTGAAGCTTTCTTT
TRBV2	TRBJ2-2	.	.	CASKRGTGELFF	TGTGCCAGCAAACGGGGCACCGGGGAGCTGTTTTTT
TRBV3-1/TRBV3-2	TRBJ2-5	.	TRBD1	CASSPWRTGEQETQYF	TGTGCCAGCAGCCCCTGGCGGACAGGGGAGCAAGAGACCCAGTACTTC
TRBV28	TRBJ1-1	.	.	CASSPGTSNTEAFF	TGTGCCAGCAGTCCCGGGACATCGAACACTGAAGCTTTCTTT
TRBV10-3	TRBJ2-3	.	.	CAIRSGPSTDTQYF	TGTGCCATCAGGTCAGGGCCTAGCACAGATACGCAGTATTTT
TRBV29-1	TRBJ1-2	.	.	CSVGPSPGGAKNYGYTF	TGCAGCGTTGGGCCTTCTCCGGGGGGCGCTAAAAACTATGGCTACACCTTC
TRBV7-8	TRBJ1-3	.	TRBD1	CASSLGGRTGRSGNTIYF	TGTGCCAGCAGCTTAGGGGGGAGGACAGGGCGCTCTGGAAACACCATATATTTT
TRBV11-2	TRBJ1-2	.	TRBD1	CASSINRGGAMGGYTF	TGTGCCAGCAGTATAAACAGGGGGGGCGCGATGGGAGGCTACACCTTC
TRBV9	TRBJ2-1	.	.	CASSVGLRQIDNEQFF	TGTGCCAGCAGCGTAGGTTTGAGACAGATCGACAATGAGCAGTTCTTC
TRBV19	TRBJ2-3	.	.	CASSSRTDSTDTQYF	TGTGCCAGTAGTTCCAGGACAGATTCCACAGATACGCAGTATTTT
TRBV7-8	TRBJ2-5	.	.	CASNPPAGQETQYF	TGTGCCAGCAACCCCCCCGCGGGCCAAGAGACCCAGTACTTC
TRBV5-4	TRBJ2-7	once	TRBD2	CASSPRGSGAYEQYF	TGTGCCAGCAGCCCACGGGGTAGCGGGGCCTACGAGCAGTACTTC
TRBV27	TRBJ2-1	.	TRBD2	CASSQRPLSGTSGGASVNEQFF	TGTGCCAGCAGCCAGAGACCTTTATCCGGGACTAGCGGGGGGGCCAGTGTCAACGAGCAGTTCTTC
TRBV7-6	TRBJ1-3	.	.	CASSLEAGDRSGNTIYF	TGTGCCAGCAGCTTAGAGGCAGGGGACCGCTCTGGAAACACCATATATTTT
TRBV5-5	TRBJ1-2	once	.	CASSLAHLQNNYGYTF	TGTGCCAGCAGCTTGGCTCACCTTCAGAATAACTATGGCTACACCTTC